A selection of T cell receptor beta chains follows, all from one sample in a study of T cells after yellow fever vaccination. One entry per CDR3 protein, called by TCRdb with MiXCR from the 5' RACE reads. The sample includes about 300,000 distinct CDR3 sequences, roughly 4.3% of them seen just once. Sequences were derived from PBMCs, sampled 5 days after the yellow fever booster vaccination. These receptors were collected from a man aged 18-30 years who received the YFV17D yellow fever vaccine. Both conserved end residues are part of each CDR3. Each record gives: V gene, D gene, J gene, clone size, CDR3 DNA, CDR3 protein. D genes are given only for firm matches. Size is omitted from some rows. Given values are once, few, many or a class for expanded clones.

TRBV6-5,.,TRBJ1-1,many,TGTGCCAGCAGTCCGGACCTCTCGGATGAAGCTTTCTTT,CASSPDLSDEAFF
TRBV5-1,TRBD1,TRBJ2-7,few,TGCGCCAGCCGAAGGGACAGGATATACGAGCAGTACTTC,CASRRDRIYEQYF
TRBV7-2,.,TRBJ2-2,many,TGTGCCAGCAGCTTAAGACTGATCACCGGGGAGCTGTTTTTT,CASSLRLITGELFF
TRBV19,.,TRBJ1-5,few,TGTGCCAGTAGCACCTGGGACCGACTGGAGGGCAATCAGCCCCAGCATTTT,CASSTWDRLEGNQPQHF
TRBV5-1,TRBD2,TRBJ2-5,many,TGCGCCAGCAGCTTGACTAGCGGGGTGCAGGAGACCCAGTACTTC,CASSLTSGVQETQYF
TRBV5-1,.,TRBJ2-2,few,TGCGCCAGCACCCTTCTAGCGACGAACACCGGGGAGCTGTTTTTT,CASTLLATNTGELFF
TRBV7-9,.,TRBJ2-3,many,TGTGCCAGCAGCTTCAGCCTGGATACGCAGTATTTT,CASSFSLDTQYF
TRBV7-7,.,TRBJ1-5,few,TGTGCTAGCAGCCGGGACACGGGTGGCCCCCAGCATTTT,CASSRDTGGPQHF
TRBV6-6,TRBD1,TRBJ1-5,few,TGTGCCAGCAGACCAACAGGGGGAAGTCAGCCCCAGCATTTT,CASRPTGGSQPQHF
TRBV4-1,TRBD2,TRBJ2-3,few,TGCGCCAGCAGCCGGAACCCCGGGACTAGCGGGGGGGGCAGCACAGATACGCAGTATTTT,CASSRNPGTSGGGSTDTQYF
TRBV4-1,TRBD1,TRBJ1-1,few,TGCGCCAGCAGCGCCCCGAGACAGGGGAACACTGAAGCTTTCTTT,CASSAPRQGNTEAFF
TRBV2,TRBD1,TRBJ1-5,.,TGTGCCAGCAGACAGGGGCGGGGTAGCAATCAGCCCCAGCATTTT,CASRQGRGSNQPQHF
TRBV29-1,TRBD1,TRBJ1-1,many,TGCAGCGTTGGAGGGGCCTTAGACAGGGGCACTGAAGCTTTCTTT,CSVGGALDRGTEAFF
TRBV20-1,TRBD1,TRBJ1-5,many,TGCAGTGCTGTCGGACAGGGTCCGTTTAATCAGCCCCAGCATTTT,CSAVGQGPFNQPQHF
TRBV20-1,.,TRBJ2-7,few,TGCAGTGCTAGAAACCCAGGGACCTACGAGCAGTACTTC,CSARNPGTYEQYF
TRBV19,.,TRBJ2-4,many,TGTGCCAGTGGGCGGCCGGAAAACATTCAGTACTTC,CASGRPENIQYF
TRBV4-2,.,TRBJ1-5,.,TGTGCCAGCAGCCAAGATCCAACAGGTGATCAGCCCCAGCATTTT,CASSQDPTGDQPQHF
TRBV7-9,TRBD2,TRBJ2-3,few,TGTGCCAGCAGCTTAGGATCTAGCGGCCCGCGTAAAGATACGCAGTATTTT,CASSLGSSGPRKDTQYF
TRBV7-8,.,TRBJ2-3,.,TGTGCCAGCAGCTGGAGGTTTGGGACAGATACGCAGTATTTT,CASSWRFGTDTQYF
TRBV12-3/TRBV12-4,.,TRBJ2-7,.,TGTGCCAGCAGCCTCCCAGACAGCTCCTACGAGCAGTACTTC,CASSLPDSSYEQYF
TRBV20-1,TRBD2,TRBJ2-2,few,TGCAGTGCTAGAGCTGCTAGAGGATACGGGGGAGGGAGCACCGGGGAGCTGTTTTTT,CSARAARGYGGGSTGELFF
TRBV28,.,TRBJ2-5,many,TGTGCCAGCAGTTTATTCATATCTGGGGGAGAGACCCAGTACTTC,CASSLFISGGETQYF
TRBV5-1,.,TRBJ2-3,many,TGCGCCAGCAGCCGAACCTCGGGAGGGGGCGAGACAGATACGCAGTATTTT,CASSRTSGGGETDTQYF
TRBV7-3,TRBD2,TRBJ2-5,many,TGTGCCAGCAGCTTAACCGGGACTAGAGAGACCCAGTACTTC,CASSLTGTRETQYF
TRBV9,.,TRBJ1-6,few,TGTGCCAGCAGCGTCAGCGGACTGAGTAATTCACCCCTCCACTTT,CASSVSGLSNSPLHF
TRBV7-2,.,TRBJ2-1,.,TGTGCCAGCAGCGGCAGGAGGGATGAGCAGTTCTTC,CASSGRRDEQFF
TRBV9,TRBD2,TRBJ2-3,few,TGTGCCAGCAGCGTAGCTCCCACTAGCGGGGGGGCGGATACGCAGTATTTT,CASSVAPTSGGADTQYF
TRBV2,.,TRBJ1-2,few,TGTGCCAGCAGTGAACGCCCCGACTATGGCTACACCTTC,CASSERPDYGYTF
TRBV24-1,TRBD1,TRBJ2-3,few,TGTGCCACCAGTGAAGAAGGGACAGGGGGCAAGGATACGCAGTATTTT,CATSEEGTGGKDTQYF
TRBV28,TRBD1,TRBJ2-1,few,TGTGCCAGCAGCCCTCGGGACAGGTTTATTTACAATGAGCAGTTCTTC,CASSPRDRFIYNEQFF
TRBV20-1,.,TRBJ1-2,few,TGCAGTGCTAGAGATAGAGGGCTGGGACGCCGAAACTATGGCTACACCTTC,CSARDRGLGRRNYGYTF